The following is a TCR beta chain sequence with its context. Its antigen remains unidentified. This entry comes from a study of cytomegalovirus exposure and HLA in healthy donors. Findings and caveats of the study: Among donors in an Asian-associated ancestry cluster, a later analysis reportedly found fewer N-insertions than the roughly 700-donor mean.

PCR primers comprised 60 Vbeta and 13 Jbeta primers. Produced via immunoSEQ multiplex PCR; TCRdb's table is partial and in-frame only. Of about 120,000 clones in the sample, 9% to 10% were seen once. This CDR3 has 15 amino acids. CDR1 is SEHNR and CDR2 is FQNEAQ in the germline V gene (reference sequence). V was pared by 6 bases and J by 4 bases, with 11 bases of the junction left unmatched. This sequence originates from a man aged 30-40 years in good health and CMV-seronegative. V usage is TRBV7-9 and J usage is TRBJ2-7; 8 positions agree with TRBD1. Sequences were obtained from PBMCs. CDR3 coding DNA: TGTGCCAGCAGTCTCACAGGGGGTAATCAGTACGAGCAGTACTTC. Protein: CASSLTGGNQYEQYF.